What follows describes a single T cell receptor beta chain. What it recognizes is unknown. These data come from a study of cytomegalovirus exposure and HLA in healthy donors. The CDR3 runs to 13 residues. Germline V gene data show CDR1 as LNHDA and CDR2 as SQIVND (reference sequence). V trimming: 8 bases; J trimming: 1 base; junction bases outside the gene matches: 3. Study observations and caveats: There were under 200 TCR beta chains listed as cytomegalovirus-associated.

The PCR was carried out with 60 Vbeta primers and 13 Jbeta primers. The method was immunoSEQ multiplex PCR; TCRdb's version includes in-frame clones alone and lacks a portion of them. The data contain roughly 180,000 clones, less than 90% of them singletons. The V and J genes are TRBV19 and TRBJ1-2, with 8 bases that match TRBD1. Sequenced material: PBMCs. The sequence derives from a man under 40 in good health and CMV-seronegative. The CDR3 nucleotides are TGTGCCAGTCACAGGGGGGATAACTATGGCTACACCTTC. Translating gives CASHRGDNYGYTF. The full variable domain, with the rest looked up from reference TRBV19 and TRBJ1-2, is DGGITQSPKYLFRKEGQNVTLSCEQNLNHDAMYWYRQDPGQGLRLIYYSQIVNDFQKGDIAEGYSVSREKKESFPLTVTSAQKNPTAFYLCASHRGDNYGYTFGSGTRLTVV.